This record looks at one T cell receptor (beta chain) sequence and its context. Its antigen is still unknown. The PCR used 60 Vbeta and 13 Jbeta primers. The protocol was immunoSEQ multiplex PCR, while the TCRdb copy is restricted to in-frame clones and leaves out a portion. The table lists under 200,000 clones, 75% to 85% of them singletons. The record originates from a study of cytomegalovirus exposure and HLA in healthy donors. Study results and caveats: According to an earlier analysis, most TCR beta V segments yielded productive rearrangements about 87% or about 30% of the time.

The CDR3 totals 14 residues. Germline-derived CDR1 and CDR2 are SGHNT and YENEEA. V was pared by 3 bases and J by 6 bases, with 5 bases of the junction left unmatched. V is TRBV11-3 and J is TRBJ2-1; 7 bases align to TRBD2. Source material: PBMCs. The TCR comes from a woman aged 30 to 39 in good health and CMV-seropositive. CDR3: CASSFHSGGNEQFF. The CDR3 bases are TGTGCCAGCAGCTTCCACTCGGGGGGCAATGAGCAGTTCTTC.